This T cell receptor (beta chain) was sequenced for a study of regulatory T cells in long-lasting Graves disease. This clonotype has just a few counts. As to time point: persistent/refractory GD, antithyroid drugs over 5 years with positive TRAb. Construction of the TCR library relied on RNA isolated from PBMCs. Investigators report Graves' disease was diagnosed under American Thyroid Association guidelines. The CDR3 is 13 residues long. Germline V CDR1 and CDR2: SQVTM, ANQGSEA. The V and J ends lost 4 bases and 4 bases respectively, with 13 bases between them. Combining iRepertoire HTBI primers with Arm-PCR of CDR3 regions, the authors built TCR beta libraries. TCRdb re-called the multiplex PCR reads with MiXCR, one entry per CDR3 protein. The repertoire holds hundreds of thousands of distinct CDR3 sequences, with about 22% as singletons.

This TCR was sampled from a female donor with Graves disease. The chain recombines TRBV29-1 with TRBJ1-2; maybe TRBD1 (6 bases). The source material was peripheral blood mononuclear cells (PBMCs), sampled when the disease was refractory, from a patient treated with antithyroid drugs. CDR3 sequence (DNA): TGCAGCGTTGCGGGGTTGGGGGCCTATGGCTACACCTTC. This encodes CSVAGLGAYGYTF.